A single sample is the source of the 28 T cell receptor beta chains below, sequenced in a study of shared clonotypes between healthy human individuals. TCRdb's table, derived via immunoSEQ multiplex PCR, lists solely in-frame clones and lacks some. The profile covers some 100,000 clones, with about 63% appearing a single time and 24% taken by the ten largest. Sequenced material: memory CD8+ T cells sorted from blood. Noted subset: CD45RO+ cells pooled with CCR7-negative TemRA cells. The receptors derive from a woman aged 25 to 39 in good health.

V usage is TRBV5-4 and J usage is TRBJ2-1; 8 positions agree with TRBD2. CDR3 size: 15 residues. The germline V gene has CDR1 SGHNT and CDR2 YYREEE (reference sequence). J gave up 6 bases and V 3 bases, and 8 bases lay outside the gene matches. CDR3 nucleotide sequence: TGTGCCAGCAGCTGGGGACTAGATAACCCCAATGAGCAGTTCTTC. This translates into CASSWGLDNPNEQFF.

This clone was picked up a small number of times. J is TRBJ2-7 and V is TRBV7-9; 12 bases fit TRBD1. Germline trimming cut 5 bases from V and 7 bases from J; bases unmatched to any gene: 12. From germline, CDR1 is SEHNR and CDR2 FQNEAQ (reference sequence). The CDR3 has 16 residues. The CDR3 DNA follows: TGTGCCAGCAGCCCGAAGGGGGGACAGGGGGCGCGAGAGCAGTACTTC. Residues: CASSPKGGQGAREQYF.

This clone was seen a handful of times. V usage is TRBV11-2 and J usage is TRBJ2-7, with a weak D call TRBD2 (6 bases). Germline-derived CDR1 and CDR2 are SGHAT and FQNNGV. The V and J ends lost 5 bases and 5 bases respectively, with 13 bases between them. This CDR3 has 13 residues. CDR3 nucleotides: TGTGCCAGCAGCGGGAGGAACCCCAACGAGCAGTACTTC. Encoded protein: CASSGRNPNEQYF.

This sequence joins TRBV7-9 and TRBJ1-2; no firm D call. The CDR3 extends over 14 amino acids. In germline, CDR1 is SEHNR, CDR2 FQNEAQ (reference sequence). Deletions cut 5 bases from V and 5 bases from J, with 15 bases between. This chain's CDR3 is CASSQPRLGYGYTF. CDR3 bases: TGTGCCAGCAGCCAACCCCGGTTGGGATATGGCTACACCTTC.

The V and J genes are TRBV15 and TRBJ2-7; TRBD2 might be the D (5 bases). Germline V gene sequence: CDR1 LNHNV, CDR2 YYDKDF (reference sequence). The CDR3 spans 16 residues. Between the trimmed V and J ends, which lost 1 base and 4 bases, there was a span of 17 bases. The DNA for the CDR3 is TGTGCCACCAGCAGAGGCCCCGCAAGGGCGGGTTACGAGCAGTACTTC. Encoded protein: CATSRGPARAGYEQYF.

This chain uses TRBV2 with TRBJ1-2, with a tentative D call TRBD1 (5 bases). This CDR3 has 16 amino acids. In germline, CDR1 is SNHLY, CDR2 FYNNEI. Trimming pared 5 bases from V and 4 bases from J, leaving 20 bases between. The CDR3 DNA is TGTGCCAGCAGTCATTATAAGGTCCAGGGAGCCTATGGCTACACCTTC. Its protein product is CASSHYKVQGAYGYTF.

The V call is TRBV30, the J call TRBJ1-6; D gene uncertain. Trimming stripped 1 base from V and 8 bases from J, with 9 bases between. The CDR3 has 13 amino acids. The germline gives CDR1 GTSNPN, CDR2 SVGIG (reference sequence). The DNA of the CDR3 is TGTGCCTGGAGTGCGAGCGAATATTCACCCCTCCACTTT. Protein product: CAWSASEYSPLHF.

The chain recombines TRBV29-1 with TRBJ1-1; D is undetermined. The length of the CDR3 is 13 residues. V was cut by 5 bases and J by 2 bases, with 12 bases left in between. Germline V gene sequence: CDR1 SQVTM, CDR2 ANQGSEA. CDR3: CSVKHRPNTEAFF. The DNA for the CDR3 is TGCAGCGTTAAACACCGCCCCAACACTGAAGCTTTCTTT.

The chain links TRBV7-2 to TRBJ1-4; no clear D gene. V dropped 1 base and J dropped 5 bases, with 14 bases sitting between them. This CDR3 spans 16 amino acids. Germline V gives CDR1 SGHTA, CDR2 FQGNSA. CDR3 DNA: TGTGCCAGCAGCTTAGGGTCTGGCCCCCCGAATGAAAAACTGTTTTTT. Translated, it gives CASSLGSGPPNEKLFF.

The V and J genes are TRBV6-5 and TRBJ2-7, with D tentatively TRBD2 (5 bases). Germline-derived CDR1 and CDR2 are MNHEY and SVGAGI. The CDR3 is 14 amino acids. The germline V and J ends were trimmed by 6 bases and 0 bases, with 12 bases remaining between them. The CDR3 sequence is CASSLTGSSYEQYF. CDR3 nucleotide sequence: TGTGCCAGCAGCTTAACGGGGAGCTCCTACGAGCAGTACTTC.

This clone was recorded many times. This rearrangement joins TRBV5-1 to TRBJ2-5; a possible D gene is TRBD2 (6 bases). V was cut by 4 bases and J by 11 bases, with 18 bases left in between. Germline V gene lookup returns CDR1 SGHRS and CDR2 YFSETQ. This CDR3 comprises 13 residues. CDR3 protein: CASSAPGEMEQYF. In DNA, the CDR3 is TGCGCCAGCAGCGCCCCGGGGGAGATGGAGCAGTACTTC.

This clone was counted between two and nine times. The chain uses TRBV5-1 and TRBJ2-7; possibly TRBD2 for D (6 bases). Germline-derived CDR1 and CDR2 are SGHRS and YFSETQ. CDR3 size: 14 residues. Deletions cut 1 base from V and 7 bases from J, with 15 bases between. This CDR3 is CASSLRRGSSEQYF. The CDR3 DNA reads TGCGCCAGCAGCTTGCGGCGGGGATCCTCGGAGCAGTACTTC.

The chain uses TRBV19 and TRBJ2-7; 7 bases are shared with TRBD2. The CDR3 contains 14 residues. The J segment lost 0 bases and the V segment lost 5 bases, leaving 4 bases of the junction unmatched. Germline V gene lookup returns CDR1 LNHDA and CDR2 SQIVND (reference sequence). CDR3 loop: CASSYGGSSYEQYF. CDR3 in DNA: TGTGCCAGTAGTTACGGGGGGAGCTCCTACGAGCAGTACTTC.

The chain is built from TRBV6-5 and TRBJ1-2; 8 bases align to TRBD1. The J segment lost 4 bases and the V segment lost 6 bases, leaving 7 bases of the junction unmatched. Germline V CDR1 and CDR2: MNHEY, SVGAGI. The CDR3 has 14 residues. DNA of the CDR3: TGTGCCAGCAGCCGAAGACAGGGGAGCTATGGCTACACCTTC. Translating gives CASSRRQGSYGYTF.

V is TRBV29-1 and J is TRBJ2-7; either TRBD1 or TRBD2 may supply D (5 bases each). Per the germline V gene, CDR1 is SQVTM and CDR2 is ANQGSEA. The CDR3 extends over 14 amino acids. Trimming removed 4 bases at V and 1 base at J, with 14 bases between. The CDR3 nucleotides read TGCAGCGTTGCGACCGAGGGGAAGTCCTACGAGCAGTACTTC. This encodes CSVATEGKSYEQYF.

J is TRBJ2-7 and V is TRBV5-1; a weak D match, TRBD2 (5 bases). CDR1 SGHRS and CDR2 YFSETQ come from the germline V gene. The CDR3 covers 11 residues. With 4 bases removed from V and 6 bases from J, the gap between germline ends came to 8 bases. The CDR3 reads CASSPGVEQYF. The CDR3, as DNA: TGCGCCAGCAGCCCCGGGGTCGAGCAGTACTTC.

This rearrangement joins TRBV10-3 to TRBJ2-5; 7 nucleotides line up with TRBD1. J was trimmed by 2 bases and V by 3 bases; bases with no gene match: 0. The CDR3 is 13 residues long. In germline, CDR1 is ENHRY, CDR2 SYGVKD. As DNA, the CDR3 is TGTGCCATCAGTGACAGGGGGCAAGAGACCCAGTACTTC. It translates to CAISDRGQETQYF.

This clone appeared once. The chain has TRBV2 and TRBJ1-2, with 11 positions matching TRBD1. Germline V gives CDR1 SNHLY, CDR2 FYNNEI. The CDR3 runs 15 residues. V shed 4 bases and J 6 bases; nucleotides not matched to a gene: 7. CDR3 sequence (DNA): TGTGCCAGCAGTGTAGTTAGGACAGGGGGCGATGGCTACACCTTC. It is translated as CASSVVRTGGDGYTF.

The chain combines TRBV15 with TRBJ2-5; 7 bases fit TRBD2. CDR1 and CDR2 (germline): LNHNV, YYDKDF (reference sequence). Unmatched junction bases numbered 5, after V lost 1 base and J lost 0 bases. The CDR3 is 16 residues long. The CDR3 bases are TGTGCCACCAGCAGAGCCCTAGCGGCACACCAAGAGACCCAGTACTTC. This encodes CATSRALAAHQETQYF.

This clone was observed a handful of times. This rearrangement joins TRBV25-1 to TRBJ2-4; TRBD2 matches at 7 bases. The V and J ends lost 2 bases and 0 bases, in that order; junction bases with no gene match: 1. CDR1 MGHDK and CDR2 SYGVNS come from the germline V gene. CDR3 length equals 15 residues. As DNA, the CDR3 is TGTGCCAGCAGTGAAGGCGGGGGAGCCAAAAACATTCAGTACTTC. Translation gives CASSEGGGAKNIQYF.

The rearrangement links TRBV10-1 to TRBJ1-1; possibly TRBD1 for D (6 bases). Trimming cost V 0 bases and J 0 bases, with 11 bases left between them. CDR3 length: 16 amino acids. The germline CDR1 and CDR2 sequences are WNHNN and SYGVQD (reference sequence). CDR3 residues: CASSESTEGVNTEAFF. CDR3 DNA: TGCGCCAGCAGTGAGTCGACAGAGGGGGTGAACACTGAAGCTTTCTTT.

The chain joins TRBV5-1 to TRBJ1-5; the D is unclear. Germline CDR1 is SGHRS and CDR2 is YFSETQ. The CDR3 spans 14 residues. The V end lost 2 bases, the J end lost 4 bases, and 10 bases lay between the germline ends. The CDR3 DNA reads as TGCGCCAGCAGCTTCGATGGGAGGAATCAGCCCCAGCATTTT. It is translated as CASSFDGRNQPQHF.

The chain employs TRBV4-2 and TRBJ2-1; 9 positions match TRBD2. CDR1 LGHNA and CDR2 YNFKEQ come from the germline V gene. V shed 1 base and J 7 bases; nucleotides not matched to a gene: 11. The CDR3 totals 17 residues. The CDR3 loop reads CASSQVGSREGGNEQFF. In DNA form, the CDR3 reads TGTGCCAGCAGCCAAGTTGGCTCGCGGGAGGGCGGGAATGAGCAGTTCTTC.

The chain is built from TRBV7-6 and TRBJ2-7; no definite D call. Deletions cut 2 bases from V and 3 bases from J, with 11 bases between. The V gene's germline CDR1 is SGHVS and CDR2 FNYEAQ. The CDR3 extends over 14 amino acids. The CDR3 coding sequence is TGTGCCAGCAGCTTAAGCGAGGCGCACTACGAGCAGTACTTC. Translating gives CASSLSEAHYEQYF.

The sample holds a few counts of this clone. The rearrangement joins TRBV28 to TRBJ2-7; 9 nucleotides match TRBD1. CDR1 and CDR2 (germline): MDHEN, SYDVKM. Unmatched junction bases numbered 14, after V lost 6 bases and J lost 2 bases. The CDR3 has 17 residues. The CDR3 nucleotides read TGTGCCAGCAGAGCCGGACAGGGGATTGGGACCCCCTACGAGCAGTACTTC. Protein product: CASRAGQGIGTPYEQYF.

This chain connects TRBV28 to TRBJ2-7; 8 bases match TRBD2. The CDR3 covers 16 residues. The V and J ends lost 8 bases and 0 bases, in that order; junction bases with no gene match: 12. Germline-derived CDR1 and CDR2 are MDHEN and SYDVKM. CDR3 protein: CASRRTRSGTSYEQYF. In DNA, the CDR3 is TGTGCCAGCCGACGAACACGTAGCGGGACCTCCTACGAGCAGTACTTC.

This sequence joins TRBV7-6 and TRBJ2-5; 11 nucleotides match TRBD2. Germline V gene sequence: CDR1 SGHVS, CDR2 FNYEAQ. V shed 5 bases and J 4 bases; nucleotides not matched to a gene: 15. The CDR3 contains 18 residues. CDR3 sequence: CASSRPRVAGGLGETQYF. CDR3 nucleotide sequence: TGTGCCAGCAGCCGCCCGAGGGTAGCGGGAGGGCTGGGAGAGACCCAGTACTTC.

J is TRBJ2-3 and V is TRBV28; D gene unclear. Germline lookup yields CDR1 MDHEN and CDR2 SYDVKM. Trimming cost V 3 bases and J 0 bases, with 7 bases left between them. The CDR3 sequence is 14 residues long. CDR3 protein: CASSFGLSTDTQYF. CDR3 nucleotides: TGTGCCAGCAGTTTCGGCCTAAGCACAGATACGCAGTATTTT.